This T cell receptor (beta chain) was found in a study of cytomegalovirus exposure and HLA in healthy donors. Overall study context: Later, an analysis reported that the 120 or so validation repertoires had used the same platform as the approximately 720 first-cohort repertoires. Study findings and constraints: In vitro assays verified that a few CMV-associated chains recognized CMV antigens specifically. Researchers counted around 180 TCR beta chains as cytomegalovirus-associated.

V dropped 4 bases and J dropped 8; count of bases not matched to a gene: 7. Germline V gives CDR1 SQVTM, CDR2 ANQGSEA. The CDR3 totals 13 residues. Notes on this clone: Its antigen is currently unknown.

Assay used: immunoSEQ multiplex PCR; TCRdb lists only in-frame clones, some missing. The sample contains about 150,000 clones, about 88% of which appear only once. It was the roughly 130-subject validation cohort, separate from the approximately 620-subject first cohort, to which the donors belonged. The chain couples TRBV29-1 to TRBJ1-4; 7 nucleotides match TRBD1. The TCR sequence derives from a man between 18 and 29 years old in good health and CMV-seronegative. The specimen was PBMCs. CDR3 DNA: TGCAGCGTTGTGACAGGGACAGAGGAAAAACTGTTTTTT. Protein product: CSVVTGTEEKLFF.